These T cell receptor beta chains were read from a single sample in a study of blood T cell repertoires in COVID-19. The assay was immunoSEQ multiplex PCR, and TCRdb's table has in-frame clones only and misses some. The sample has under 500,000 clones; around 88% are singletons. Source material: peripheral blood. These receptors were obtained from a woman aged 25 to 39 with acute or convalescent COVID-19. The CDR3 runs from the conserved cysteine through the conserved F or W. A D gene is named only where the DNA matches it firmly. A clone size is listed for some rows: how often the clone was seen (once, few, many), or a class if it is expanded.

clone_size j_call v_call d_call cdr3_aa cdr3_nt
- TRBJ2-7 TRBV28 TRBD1 CASSEGAKNEQYF TGTGCCAGCAGTGAGGGGGCGAAGAACGAGCAGTACTTC
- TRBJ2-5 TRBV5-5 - CASSPSETPYQETQYF TGTGCCAGCAGCCCCTCAGAGACACCGTACCAAGAGACCCAGTACTTC
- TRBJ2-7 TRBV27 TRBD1 CASSTGTGVEQYF TGTGCCAGCAGTACCGGGACAGGGGTTGAGCAGTACTTC
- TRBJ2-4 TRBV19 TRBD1 CASSIATGTPNIQYF TGTGCCAGTAGTATCGCGACAGGGACCCCAAACATTCAGTACTTC
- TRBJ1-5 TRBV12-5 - CASALDRHNQPQHF TGTGCTAGTGCCCTTGACAGGCACAATCAGCCCCAGCATTTT
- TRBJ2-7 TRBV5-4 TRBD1 CASSLGDRASEQYF TGTGCCAGCAGCTTGGGGGACAGGGCCTCCGAGCAGTACTTC
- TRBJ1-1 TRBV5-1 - CASTPTTQGGTEAFF TGCGCCAGCACCCCGACCACTCAGGGAGGCACTGAAGCTTTCTTT
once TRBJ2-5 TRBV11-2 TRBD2 CASSSGLAVETQYF TGTGCCAGCAGCTCGGGACTAGCGGTAGAGACCCAGTACTTC
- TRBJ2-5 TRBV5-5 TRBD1 CASSLERQGKRETQYF TGTGCCAGCAGCTTAGAAAGACAGGGGAAGCGTGAGACCCAGTACTTC
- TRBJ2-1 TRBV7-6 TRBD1 CASSLVSGTANEQFF TGTGCCAGCAGCTTAGTGTCCGGGACAGCCAATGAGCAGTTCTTC
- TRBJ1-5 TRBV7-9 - CASSFTGRNQPQHF TGTGCCAGCAGCTTTACAGGTCGTAATCAGCCCCAGCATTTT
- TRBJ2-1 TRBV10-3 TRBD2 CATRTSGGPHNEQFF TGTGCCACCAGAACTAGCGGGGGGCCTCACAATGAGCAGTTCTTC
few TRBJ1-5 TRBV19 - CASSTGKTSQPQHF TGTGCCAGTAGTACCGGGAAGACTAGTCAGCCCCAGCATTTT
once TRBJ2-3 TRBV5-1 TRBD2 CASSLVASGGADTQYF TGCGCCAGCAGCTTGGTAGCTAGCGGGGGGGCAGATACGCAGTATTTT
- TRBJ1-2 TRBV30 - CAWSGGGTGLNYGYTF TGTGCCTGGAGTGGAGGCGGGACGGGCCTGAACTATGGCTACACCTTC
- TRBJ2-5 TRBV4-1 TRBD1 CASSQGTGETQYF TGCGCCAGCAGCCAGGGGACAGGGGAGACCCAGTACTTC
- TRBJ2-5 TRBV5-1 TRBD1 CASSYRQGAGETQYF TGCGCCAGCAGCTACCGACAGGGGGCGGGAGAGACCCAGTACTTC
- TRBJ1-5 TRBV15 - CATSRNRDNNQPQHF TGTGCCACCAGCAGGAACCGGGACAACAATCAGCCCCAGCATTTT
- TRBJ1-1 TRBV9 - CASSVSPEGTEAFF TGTGCCAGCAGCGTAAGTCCCGAGGGCACTGAAGCTTTCTTT
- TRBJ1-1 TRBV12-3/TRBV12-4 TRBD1 CASSLGDRLAFF TGTGCCAGCAGTTTGGGGGACAGATTAGCTTTCTTT
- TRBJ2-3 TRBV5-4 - CASSTRTGTDTQYF TGTGCCAGCAGCACTCGCACAGGCACAGATACGCAGTATTTT
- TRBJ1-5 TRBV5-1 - CASSLTGYSNQPQHF TGCGCCAGCAGCTTGACAGGCTATAGCAATCAGCCCCAGCATTTT
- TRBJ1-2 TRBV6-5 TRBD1 CASTTGQATGYTF TGTGCCAGCACTACCGGACAGGCCACCGGCTACACCTTC
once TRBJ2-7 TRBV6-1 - CASSDTTGRAYEQYF TGTGCCAGCAGTGACACGACAGGTAGAGCCTACGAGCAGTACTTC
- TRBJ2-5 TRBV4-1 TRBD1 CASSQDRWGTDRTQETQYF TGCGCCAGCAGCCAAGATCGGTGGGGGACAGATCGGACCCAAGAGACCCAGTACTTC
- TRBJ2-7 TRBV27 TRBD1 CASRPGPGQGIFEQYF TGTGCCAGCAGACCCGGACCGGGACAGGGGATTTTCGAGCAGTACTTC
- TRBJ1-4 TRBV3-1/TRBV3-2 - CASSQGGIGEKLFF TGTGCCAGCAGCCAAGGCGGGATCGGGGAAAAACTGTTTTTT
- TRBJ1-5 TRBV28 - CASSSPGERKPQHF TGTGCCAGCAGCTCACCCGGGGAAAGAAAGCCCCAGCATTTT
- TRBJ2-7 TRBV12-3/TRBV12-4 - CASSPHSYEQYF TGTGCCAGCAGCCCACACTCCTACGAGCAGTACTTC
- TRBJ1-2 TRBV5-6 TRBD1 CASSFPGTGGVSANYGYTF TGTGCCAGCAGCTTCCCAGGGACAGGGGGCGTCTCTGCTAACTATGGCTACACCTTC
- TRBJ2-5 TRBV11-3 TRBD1 CASSFQTGPQETQYF TGTGCCAGCAGCTTCCAGACAGGGCCACAAGAGACCCAGTACTTC
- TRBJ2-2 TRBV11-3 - CASSLQGKLDTGELFF TGTGCCAGCAGCTTACAGGGGAAATTGGACACCGGGGAGCTGTTTTTT
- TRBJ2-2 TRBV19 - CASSRVAENTGELFF TGTGCCAGTAGTAGGGTGGCGGAGAACACCGGGGAGCTGTTTTTT
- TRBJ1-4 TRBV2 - CASSEGYGGLREKLFF TGTGCCAGCAGTGAAGGGTATGGGGGCTTACGGGAAAAACTGTTTTTT
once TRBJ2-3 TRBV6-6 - CASKSGSTDTQYF TGTGCCAGCAAATCTGGCTCTACAGATACGCAGTATTTT
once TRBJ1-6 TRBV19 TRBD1 CASSGTGNSPLHF TGTGCCAGTAGTGGGACAGGGAATTCACCCCTCCACTTT
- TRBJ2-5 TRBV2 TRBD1 CASSKGARETQYF TGTGCCAGCAGTAAGGGGGCGAGGGAGACCCAGTACTTC
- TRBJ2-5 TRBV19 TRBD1 CASSTQGQGTETQYF TGTGCCAGTAGTACCCAAGGACAGGGCACAGAGACCCAGTACTTC
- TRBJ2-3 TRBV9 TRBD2 CASSVVLAGEGSPTDTQYF TGTGCCAGCAGCGTAGTACTAGCGGGGGAGGGAAGCCCCACAGATACGCAGTATTTT
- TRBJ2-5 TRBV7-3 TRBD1 CASSRDREETQYF TGTGCCAGCAGCCGCGACAGGGAGGAGACCCAGTACTTC